The clone carrying this T cell receptor beta chain was picked up a small number of times. Its antigen is undetermined. Trimming took 8 bases from V and 10 from J; bases not matched to a gene: 13. The V gene's germline CDR1 is SGHDN and CDR2 FVKESK. This CDR3 contains 16 residues. TCRdb used MiXCR to reprocess the 5' RACE reads, holding one entry per CDR3 protein. In the table there are 300,000 to 350,000 distinct CDR3 sequences, about 20% of which are singletons. The data derive from a study of CD8 T cells in ankylosing spondylitis. Study-level results: Seemingly characteristic of ankylosing spondylitis blood was a TCR beta motif consisting of 7 or 8 highly homologous variants.

This clonotype originated in a female donor with ankylosing spondylitis or in good health (not recorded which). The genes are TRBV14 and TRBJ2-1, with 14 bases that match TRBD2. Sample: blood, either unsorted or a sorted T cell fraction (not recorded which). CDR3 in amino acids: CASSQRGLAGVREQFF. CDR3 nucleotide sequence: TGTGCCAGCTCGCAGCGGGGACTAGCGGGAGTAAGAGAGCAGTTCTTC.